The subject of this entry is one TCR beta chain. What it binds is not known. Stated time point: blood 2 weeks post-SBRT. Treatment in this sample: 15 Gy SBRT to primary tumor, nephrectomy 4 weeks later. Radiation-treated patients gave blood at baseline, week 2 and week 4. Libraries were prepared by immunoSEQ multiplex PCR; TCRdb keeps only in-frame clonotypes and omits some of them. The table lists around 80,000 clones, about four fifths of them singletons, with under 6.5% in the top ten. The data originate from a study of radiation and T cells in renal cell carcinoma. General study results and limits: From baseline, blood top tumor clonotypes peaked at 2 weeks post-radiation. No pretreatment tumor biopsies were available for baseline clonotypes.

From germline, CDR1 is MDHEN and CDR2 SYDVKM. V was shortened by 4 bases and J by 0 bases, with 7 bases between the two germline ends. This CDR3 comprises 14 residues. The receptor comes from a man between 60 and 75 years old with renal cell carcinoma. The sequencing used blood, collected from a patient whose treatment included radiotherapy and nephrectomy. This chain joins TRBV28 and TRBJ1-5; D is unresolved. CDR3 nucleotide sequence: TGTGCCAGCAGTTCCCACGGTAGCAATCAGCCCCAGCATTTT. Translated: CASSSHGSNQPQHF.